This T cell receptor (beta chain) emerged from a study of T cell repertoires in cytomegalovirus infection. Study background: The study used recently identified HLA-C-restricted and well-studied HLA-B-restricted CMV epitopes. Based on public TCR beta signatures, there were indications of CMV infection and of a matching HLA type. General study findings and limits: Using cumulative public TCR beta family frequency, the authors identified those who carried CMV together with the relevant HLA. Clonotypes of TCR beta that were HLA-C-restricted and CMV-specific dominated the ex vivo response.

This clonotype appeared a few times. Its antigen is unidentified. One entry per CDR3 protein, called by TCRdb with MiXCR from the reads. This table has about 890,000 distinct CDR3 sequences, about a third appearing once. The CDR3 contains 14 residues. Germline CDR1 and CDR2: LNHNV and YYDKDF (reference sequence). V lost 3 bases to trimming and J lost 5 bases; unmatched junction nucleotides: 1. The sample in question was cultured CD8+ T cells from PBMCs, obtained from culture after CMV antigen stimulation. This receptor was taken from a human donor in good health (CMV status not recorded). Some clones in this sample may be carry-over from other donors' samples. This sequence joins TRBV15 and TRBJ2-3, with 11 bases lining up with TRBD2. This CDR3 reads CATSRTSGEDTQYF. CDR3 sequence (DNA): TGTGCCACCAGCAGGACTAGCGGGGAAGATACGCAGTATTTT.